A single sample gave rise to the 8 T cell receptor beta chains below, sequenced in a study of cytomegalovirus exposure and HLA in healthy donors. PCR employed 60 Vbeta and 13 Jbeta primers. Clones were sequenced by immunoSEQ multiplex PCR, and TCRdb holds only the in-frame ones, with some missing. The sample contains approximately 160,000 clones, 70% to 85% of which appear only once. Sample: PBMCs. The receptors shown here come from a young man in good health and CMV-seronegative.

The rearrangement uses TRBV5-6 and TRBJ2-7; no clear D. V lost 2 bases, J lost 2 bases, and 11 bases lay in between. This CDR3 comprises 14 residues. CDR1 SGHDT and CDR2 YYEEEE come from the germline V gene. The CDR3, as DNA: TGTGCCAGCAGCTTTAAACTTAGTGCCTACGAGCAGTACTTC. Protein: CASSFKLSAYEQYF.

Written as DNA, the CDR3 is TGTGCCAGCAGCATCCCCAGGGGCGTGGTTGCGAATGAGCAGTTCTTC. Translation gives CASSIPRGVVANEQFF. The chain employs TRBV11-2 and TRBJ2-1; a possible D gene is TRBD1 (6 bases). Germline V lookup: CDR1 SGHAT, CDR2 FQNNGV. The CDR3 contains 16 residues. V was cut by 5 bases and J by 7 bases, with 21 bases left in between.

The rearrangement links TRBV27 to TRBJ1-5; 8 nucleotides align to TRBD1. There are 15 residues in the CDR3. After removal of 2 bases from V and 5 bases from J, the junction contained 5 bases not matched to a gene. In germline, CDR1 is MNHEY, CDR2 SMNVEV (reference sequence). Here the CDR3 DNA reads TGTGCCAGCAGTTTAGAGGGGACAGGCTATCAGCCCCAGCATTTT. The encoded protein is CASSLEGTGYQPQHF.

This chain connects TRBV6-5 to TRBJ1-5; TRBD1 aligns across 8 bases. V lost 6 bases and J lost 11; bases outside the gene matches: 12. CDR1 MNHEY and CDR2 SVGAGI come from the germline V gene. This CDR3 is 14 amino acids long. The CDR3 DNA reads TGTGCCAGCAGCCGCGACAGGGGTGGATCAGCCCAGCATTTT. Translating it yields CASSRDRGGSAQHF.

The rearrangement joins TRBV27 to TRBJ1-6, with TRBD1 matching 9 bases. This CDR3 spans 13 amino acids. Germline CDR1 is MNHEY and CDR2 is SMNVEV (reference sequence). J lost 9 bases, V lost 7 bases, and 4 bases had no gene match. CDR3 in amino acids: CASKDRGGSPLHF. The CDR3 DNA reads TGTGCCAGCAAGGACAGGGGCGGTTCACCCCTCCACTTT.

J is TRBJ2-7 and V is TRBV19, with D uncertain. The CDR3 runs 12 residues. Looked up from germline, CDR1 is LNHDA and CDR2 is SQIVND (reference sequence). V lost 3 bases and J lost 5, with 8 bases in between. The CDR3 region is CASSIGENEQYF. CDR3 DNA: TGTGCCAGTAGTATCGGAGAGAACGAGCAGTACTTC.

Ten or more counts support this clone. The CDR3 sequence is CASSAQILSGNTIYF. Here the CDR3 DNA reads TGTGCCAGCAGCGCACAGATTCTCTCTGGAAACACCATATATTTT. The chain recombines TRBV7-9 with TRBJ1-3; D unclear. Trimming pared 5 bases from V and 0 bases from J, leaving 11 bases between. The CDR3 sequence is 15 residues long. CDR1 and CDR2 from the germline V gene are SEHNR and FQNEAQ (reference sequence).

The sample holds one count of this clone. V and J are TRBV5-4 and TRBJ2-7, with a tentative D call TRBD2 (6 bases). The CDR3 is 15 amino acids. The V gene's germline CDR1 is SGHNT and CDR2 YYREEE (reference sequence). Trimming pared 4 bases from V and 0 bases from J, leaving 14 bases between. Here the CDR3 reads CASSIDGRSSYEQYF. CDR3 DNA: TGTGCCAGCAGCATCGACGGGAGAAGCTCCTACGAGCAGTACTTC.